Sequencing of this TCR beta chain was carried out in a study of blood T cell repertoires in COVID-19. About the research overall: Researchers got acute and convalescent COVID-19 samples from the United States, Italy and Spain. PBMCs, B-cell-depleted T cells, or T cells were the source of the cDNA or gDNA that made up the material.

In the original workflow: Counts of nucleated cells, estimated from reference gene primer amplification, were obtained. Produced via immunoSEQ multiplex PCR; TCRdb's table is partial and in-frame only. V and J calls plus clone size are reproduced from that table; the DNA served to infer D and trimming. This repertoire shows around 180,000 clones, approximately 84% found once; its top ten account for 6.5% to 8.5%. The CDR3 has 15 residues. The ends lost 6 bases at V and 0 bases at J; junction bases unmatched: 7. Germline V lookup: CDR1 MNHEY, CDR2 SVGAGI. This rearrangement joins TRBV6-5 to TRBJ1-1, with 7 bases that match TRBD1. The source of this sequence is a human donor in a cohort sampled during active COVID-19. Sequencing was done on a sample of peripheral blood. The CDR3 sequence: CASSARQGMNTEAFF. CDR3 in DNA: TGTGCCAGCAGCGCCAGACAGGGAATGAACACTGAAGCTTTCTTT.